These 32 T cell receptor beta chains share one sample of origin, sequenced in a study of CD8+ T cells in alopecia areata. RNA was extracted and reverse transcribed into cDNA as the sequencing template. Generated by immunoSEQ multiplex PCR, the TCRdb table keeps only in-frame clones and is missing some. This sample has fewer than 200,000 clones, with approximately 56% found just once. Source: CD4+ T cells sorted from blood, taken at week 0. The source is a human donor with alopecia areata.

The V gene is TRBV29-1, the J gene TRBJ2-1; possibly TRBD1 for D (6 bases). Germline CDR1 is SQVTM and CDR2 is ANQGSEA. With 2 bases removed from V and 0 bases from J, the gap between germline ends came to 8 bases. This CDR3 contains 14 residues. The CDR3 coding sequence is TGCAGCGTTGAAAGGGGGAGCTCCTACAATGAGCAGTTCTTC. Its translation: CSVERGSSYNEQFF.

This chain uses TRBV2 with TRBJ1-1, with a weak D call TRBD1 (5 bases). V dropped 9 bases and J dropped 1 base, with 15 bases sitting between them. The germline V gene has CDR1 SNHLY and CDR2 FYNNEI. This CDR3 has 14 residues. CDR3 sequence reads: CASQGTAWNTEAFF. The CDR3 DNA is TGTGCCAGTCAAGGGACGGCCTGGAACACTGAAGCTTTCTTT. Together with reference TRBV2 and TRBJ1-1, the CDR3 gives the full variable domain: EPEVTQTPSHQVTQMGQEVILRCVPISNHLYFYWYRQILGQKVEFLVSFYNNEISEKSEIFDDQFSVERPDGSNFTLKIRSTKLEDSAMYFCASQGTAWNTEAFFGQGTRLTVV.

The genes are TRBV28 and TRBJ2-7, with D perhaps TRBD1 or TRBD2 (6 bases each). V was cut by 5 bases and J by 5 bases, with 19 bases left in between. The germline V gene encodes CDR1 MDHEN and CDR2 SYDVKM. This CDR3 is built from 15 residues. The CDR3 is CASSNREAGVNEQYF. Written as DNA, the CDR3 is TGTGCCAGCAGTAACAGGGAAGCGGGCGTCAACGAGCAGTACTTC.

In its sample, this clone was seen a few times. The chain employs TRBV29-1 and TRBJ2-3, with D unclear. The V and J ends lost 5 bases and 5 bases respectively, with 11 bases between them. Per germline, CDR1 SQVTM and CDR2 ANQGSEA. The length of the CDR3 is 12 residues. In DNA form, the CDR3 reads TGCAGCGTTCGGATGTTGATAGATACGCAGTATTTT. Translating it yields CSVRMLIDTQYF.

There are a few counts of this clone. The chain has TRBV5-1 and TRBJ1-5, with D possibly matching TRBD1 (6 bases). The V gene's germline CDR1 is SGHRS and CDR2 YFSETQ. V gave up 0 bases and J gave up 4 bases, with 11 bases separating them. The CDR3 spans 15 residues. The CDR3 DNA reads TGCGCCAGCAGCTTGGTGGCAGGGGTAAATCAGCCCCAGCATTTT. As protein: CASSLVAGVNQPQHF.

This chain uses TRBV6-5 with TRBJ2-2, with D unresolved. The CDR3 totals 13 residues. The germline V gene has CDR1 MNHEY and CDR2 SVGAGI. V was shortened by 2 bases and J by 6 bases, with 7 bases between the two germline ends. CDR3 sequence reads: CASSYPGPGELFF. DNA for the CDR3: TGTGCCAGCAGTTACCCGGGCCCCGGGGAGCTGTTTTTT.

The chain has TRBV6-5 and TRBJ1-1; D remains ambiguous. This CDR3 is 15 amino acids long. CDR1 and CDR2 from the germline V gene are MNHEY and SVGAGI. V dropped 0 bases and J dropped 5 bases, with 13 bases sitting between them. CDR3 sequence (DNA): TGTGCCAGCAGTTACTCGGGGATAAGTCGGACTGAAGCTTTCTTT. Translation gives CASSYSGISRTEAFF.

The V call is TRBV30, the J call TRBJ2-5; 7 nucleotides align to TRBD1. CDR1 and CDR2 from the germline V gene are GTSNPN and SVGIG (reference sequence). Unmatched junction bases numbered 13, after V lost 1 base and J lost 5 bases. The CDR3 is 16 residues long. Here the CDR3 reads CAWSGDRDLARETQYF. The CDR3 DNA follows: TGTGCCTGGAGTGGAGACAGGGACCTCGCCCGGGAGACCCAGTACTTC.

This chain uses TRBV25-1 with TRBJ2-7; weak D call: TRBD2 (5 bases). From germline, CDR1 is MGHDK and CDR2 SYGVNS. V lost 8 bases and J lost 3, with 8 bases in between. The CDR3 totals 11 residues. DNA for the CDR3: TGTGCCAGCGGTGGACTCTACGAGCAGTACTTC. It is translated as CASGGLYEQYF.

This chain links TRBV30 with TRBJ2-3; D is undetermined. The CDR3 has 12 amino acids. CDR1 is GTSNPN, CDR2 SVGIG, per germline (reference sequence). V lost 7 bases and J lost 0, with 8 bases in between. In DNA, the CDR3 is TGTGCCTCCTTCGACAGCACAGATACGCAGTATTTT. Residues: CASFDSTDTQYF.

This clone appeared a few times. The J gene is TRBJ1-6, the V gene TRBV30; D ambiguous. The germline CDR1 and CDR2 sequences are GTSNPN and SVGIG (reference sequence). The V gene lost 3 bases and the J gene lost 7 bases, with 13 bases spanning the gap. This CDR3 is 14 amino acids long. CDR3 nucleotides: TGTGCCTGGAGGGTCGGTTTGAGGAATTCACCCCTCCACTTT. It codes for CAWRVGLRNSPLHF.

This clone has a handful of counts. The gene calls are TRBV27 and TRBJ1-5; D is ambiguous. Per the germline V gene, CDR1 is MNHEY and CDR2 is SMNVEV (reference sequence). The CDR3 length is 12 residues. V gave up 2 bases and J gave up 6 bases, with 5 bases separating them. CDR3 coding DNA: TGTGCCAGCAGTTTAATGGGTCAGCCCCAGCATTTT. It translates to CASSLMGQPQHF.

V usage is TRBV29-1 and J usage is TRBJ2-7; the D call may be TRBD1 or TRBD2 (5 bases each). Germline loops: CDR1 SQVTM, CDR2 ANQGSEA. The length of the CDR3 is 13 residues. V was trimmed by 6 bases and J by 2 bases, leaving 14 bases between them. CDR3 protein: CSVVWDRPYEQYF. The CDR3 DNA sequence: TGCAGCGTAGTATGGGACCGGCCCTACGAGCAGTACTTC.

The chain couples TRBV29-1 to TRBJ2-2; no clear D gene. The CDR3 sequence is 12 residues long. V was shortened by 4 bases and J by 3 bases, with 6 bases between the two germline ends. In germline, CDR1 is SQVTM, CDR2 ANQGSEA. In DNA form, the CDR3 reads TGCAGCGTTGGGCGCGACACCGGGGAGCTGTTTTTT. Translation gives CSVGRDTGELFF.

This clone came up a few times. This chain joins TRBV30 and TRBJ2-3; 11 nucleotides agree with TRBD2. The CDR3 totals 16 residues. Germline-derived CDR1 and CDR2 are GTSNPN and SVGIG (reference sequence). The V segment lost 0 bases and the J segment 1 base; nucleotides outside the gene matches: 3. CDR3 nucleotides: TGTGCCTGGAGTGTACTAGCGGGGGCGCGCACAGATACGCAGTATTTT. Translation: CAWSVLAGARTDTQYF. The variable domain in full, completed from reference TRBV30 and TRBJ2-3, reads SQTIHQWPATLVQPVGSPLSLECTVEGTSNPNLYWYRQAAGRGLQLLFYSVGIGQISSEVPQNLSASRPQDRQFILSSKKLLLSDSGFYLCAWSVLAGARTDTQYFGPGTRLTVL.

The chain employs TRBV7-2 and TRBJ1-2; D remains unclear. The CDR3 totals 15 residues. V was clipped by 6 bases and J by 4 bases, with 18 bases between them. Germline CDR1 and CDR2: SGHTA and FQGNSA. The CDR3 DNA is TGTGCCAGCAGTCTGGACGGTACTCAACCCTATGGCTACACCTTC. Translating gives CASSLDGTQPYGYTF. Supplemented by reference TRBV7-2 and TRBJ1-2, the full variable domain reads GAGVSQSPSNKVTEKGKDVELRCDPISGHTALYWYRQSLGQGLEFLIYFQGNSAPDKSGLPSDRFSAERTGGSVSTLTIQRTQQEDSAVYLCASSLDGTQPYGYTFGSGTRLTVV.

For the CDR3, the DNA is TGTGCCAGCAGCTCCAAGACTAGCGGGGGAGGAAGAGAGACCCAGTACTTC. It yields the protein CASSSKTSGGGRETQYF. The gene calls are TRBV7-6 and TRBJ2-5; 12 bases are a match to TRBD2. Per germline, CDR1 SGHVS and CDR2 FNYEAQ. With V trimmed by 4 bases and J by 4 bases, 10 bases remained unmatched. This CDR3 contains 17 residues. The full variable domain, completed using reference TRBV7-6 and TRBJ2-5, is GAGVSQSPRYKVTKRGQDVALRCDPISGHVSLYWYRQALGQGPEFLTYFNYEAQQDKSGLPNDRFSAERPEGSISTLTIQRTEQRDSAMYRCASSSKTSGGGRETQYFGPGTRLLVL.

This sequence joins TRBV2 and TRBJ2-3, with D perhaps matching TRBD1 or TRBD2 (5 bases each). The V gene's germline CDR1 is SNHLY and CDR2 FYNNEI. This CDR3 region has 16 residues. Trimming took off 3 bases at V and 1 base at J, with 14 bases between the two ends. The CDR3 here is CASSDGTFPRTDTQYF. CDR3 in DNA: TGTGCCAGCAGTGACGGGACCTTCCCTCGCACAGATACGCAGTATTTT.

This chain uses TRBV27 with TRBJ2-6; D not resolved. The V and J ends lost 6 bases and 0 bases respectively, with 9 bases between them. The CDR3 length is 15 residues. CDR1 MNHEY and CDR2 SMNVEV come from the germline V gene (reference sequence). The CDR3 region is CASRTKSSGANVLTF. The CDR3 DNA reads as TGTGCCAGCAGAACAAAGAGCTCTGGGGCCAACGTCCTGACTTTC.

As to this clone: Other DNA sequences in this sample translate to the same CDR3. The V and J genes are TRBV29-1 and TRBJ2-3, with D unresolved. CDR1 is SQVTM, CDR2 ANQGSEA, per germline. Trimming took off 2 bases at V and 6 bases at J, with 6 bases between the two ends. This CDR3 is built from 11 residues. CDR3 protein: CSVEPGDTQYF. CDR3 in DNA: TGCAGCGTTGAACCTGGGGATACGCAGTATTTT.

This clone was counted only a few times. V usage is TRBV19 and J usage is TRBJ1-4, with 11 bases that match TRBD1. CDR1 LNHDA and CDR2 SQIVND come from the germline V gene (reference sequence). V shed 4 bases and J 7 bases; nucleotides not matched to a gene: 5. CDR3 length: 15 residues. CDR3 sequence reads: CASSTGTGGSEKLFF. As DNA, the CDR3 is TGTGCCAGTAGTACCGGGACAGGGGGATCTGAAAAACTGTTTTTT.

The J gene is TRBJ1-1, the V gene TRBV29-1; a possible D gene is TRBD1 (5 bases). With 4 bases removed from V and 3 bases from J, the gap between germline ends came to 12 bases. Germline loops: CDR1 SQVTM, CDR2 ANQGSEA. This CDR3 is 13 amino acids long. The CDR3 nucleotides read TGCAGCGTTGCGGGGCGGACTTACACTGAAGCTTTCTTT. This gives the protein CSVAGRTYTEAFF.

V and J are TRBV7-2 and TRBJ1-5; 8 nucleotides match TRBD1. J was trimmed by 5 bases and V by 5 bases; bases with no gene match: 5. This CDR3 contains 14 residues. Germline values: CDR1 SGHTA, CDR2 FQGNSA. Written as DNA, the CDR3 is TGTGCCAGCAGCGTAACAGGGGGGGATCAGCCCCAGCATTTT. This encodes CASSVTGGDQPQHF.

This clone showed up just a few times. This chain uses TRBV23-1 with TRBJ2-5; no definite D call. TRBV23-1 is an open reading frame, and its role is uncertain. CDR3 length: 13 amino acids. V was cut by 4 bases and J by 5 bases, with 11 bases left in between. CDR3 region: CASSRFSRETQYF. In DNA form, the CDR3 reads TGCGCCAGCAGTCGGTTTAGTAGGGAGACCCAGTACTTC.

The sample holds a few counts of this clone. V usage is TRBV10-3 and J usage is TRBJ2-3; D gene unclear. V lost 7 bases and J lost 0, with 8 bases in between. The CDR3 spans 13 residues. CDR1 and CDR2 from the germline V gene are ENHRY and SYGVKD. The CDR3 spells CAITPTSTDTQYF. In DNA form, the CDR3 reads TGTGCCATCACTCCGACGAGCACAGATACGCAGTATTTT.

The table lists this clone with a count of one. J is TRBJ2-5 and V is TRBV30, with 9 bases identical to TRBD2. The germline V gene encodes CDR1 GTSNPN and CDR2 SVGIG (reference sequence). The CDR3 spans 15 residues. V trimming: 2 bases; J trimming: 5 bases; junction bases outside the gene matches: 9. The CDR3 DNA reads TGTGCCTGGAGTACGGCGGGGGGGCCTCGGGAGACCCAGTACTTC. It codes for CAWSTAGGPRETQYF.

The table lists this clone with a few counts. The chain is built from TRBV7-9 and TRBJ1-2; D uncertain. Trimming stripped 3 bases from V and 0 bases from J, with 8 bases between. There are 14 residues in the CDR3. CDR1 is SEHNR, CDR2 FQNEAQ, per germline (reference sequence). The CDR3 reads CASSLTEANYGYTF. The CDR3 nucleotides are TGTGCCAGCAGCTTGACGGAAGCTAACTATGGCTACACCTTC.

CDR3 protein: CASSGTGMGNIQYF. CDR3 in DNA: TGTGCCAGCAGTGGAACAGGGATGGGTAACATTCAGTACTTC. The chain recombines TRBV6-1 with TRBJ2-4; possible D gene TRBD1, 6 bases. Germline V gene lookup returns CDR1 MNHNS and CDR2 SASEGT. V was trimmed by 4 bases and J by 7 bases, leaving 14 bases between them. The CDR3 sequence is 14 residues long.

This chain uses TRBV7-2 with TRBJ2-7; D gene unclear. The germline CDR1 and CDR2 sequences are SGHTA and FQGNSA. The V gene lost 1 base and the J gene lost 5 bases, with 15 bases spanning the gap. The length of the CDR3 is 15 residues. This CDR3 is CASSLVGKGFHEQYF. DNA of the CDR3: TGTGCCAGCAGCTTAGTTGGTAAGGGTTTCCACGAGCAGTACTTC.

This clone was counted a few times. The chain recombines TRBV6-5 with TRBJ1-2; a possible D gene is TRBD1 (5 bases). The CDR3 is 15 amino acids. V lost 2 bases to trimming and J lost 2 bases, with 12 bases between them. Germline loops: CDR1 MNHEY, CDR2 SVGAGI. The CDR3 is CASSYGGAPNYGYTF. CDR3 in DNA: TGTGCCAGCAGTTACGGCGGGGCCCCCAACTATGGCTACACCTTC.

The chain is built from TRBV5-5 and TRBJ2-5; D is ambiguous. The CDR3 covers 15 residues. V lost 0 bases and J lost 2, with 11 bases in between. Germline CDR1 and CDR2: SGHKS and YYEKEE (reference sequence). The chain's CDR3 is CASSLGEGRQETQYF. The DNA for the CDR3 is TGTGCCAGCAGCTTGGGTGAAGGGCGGCAAGAGACCCAGTACTTC.

J is TRBJ2-3 and V is TRBV30; D is uncertain. With 8 bases removed from V and 0 bases from J, the gap between germline ends came to 12 bases. From germline, CDR1 is GTSNPN and CDR2 SVGIG (reference sequence). This CDR3 spans 13 amino acids. Here the CDR3 DNA reads TGTGCCAGCGACCCCACTAGCACAGATACGCAGTATTTT. Translating it yields CASDPTSTDTQYF.